The rows below give T cell receptor beta chains drawn from one sample of a study of human T cells and chemical hapten exposure. Via MiXCR, TCRdb re-called the 5' RACE reads, giving one row per CDR3 protein. The sample contains about 140,000 distinct CDR3 sequences, 4.1% of which appear only once. The receptor source for this set is a female donor in good health. The CDR3 runs from the conserved cysteine through the conserved F or W. The D gene is left open where the match is weak. The size field is filled for only some rows; it gives once, few, many or a size class.

v_gene: TRBV12-3/TRBV12-4
j_gene: TRBJ2-2
abundance: many
d_gene: -
CDR3nt: TGTGCCAGCAGAGATACGAAGGGGGGACGAACCGGGGAGCTGTTTTTT
CDR3aa: CASRDTKGGRTGELFF

v_gene: TRBV18
j_gene: TRBJ2-7
abundance: many
d_gene: -
CDR3nt: TGTGCCAGCTCACCAACGGCAAACCGACGGTACGAGCAGTACTTC
CDR3aa: CASSPTANRRYEQYF

v_gene: TRBV5-1
j_gene: TRBJ1-2
abundance: many
d_gene: -
CDR3nt: TGCGCCAGCAGCTTGGGGTATTATGGCTACACCTTC
CDR3aa: CASSLGYYGYTF

v_gene: TRBV3-1
j_gene: TRBJ2-5
abundance: few
d_gene: -
CDR3nt: TGTGCCAGCAGCCAAGGATTAGGACCCTCAACGTTGAAGACCCAGTACTTC
CDR3aa: CASSQGLGPSTLKTQYF

v_gene: TRBV7-9
j_gene: TRBJ2-1
abundance: many
d_gene: -
CDR3nt: TGTGCCAGCAGCTTAGGACTAGTCGTCTCTGAGCAGTTCTTC
CDR3aa: CASSLGLVVSEQFF

v_gene: TRBV20-1
j_gene: TRBJ2-3
abundance: many
d_gene: -
CDR3nt: TGCAGTGCTTCGCGGGGCACAGATACGCAGTATTTT
CDR3aa: CSASRGTDTQYF

v_gene: TRBV3-1
j_gene: TRBJ2-1
abundance: many
d_gene: -
CDR3nt: TGTGCCAGCAGCCACAAATACAATGAGCAGTTCTTC
CDR3aa: CASSHKYNEQFF

v_gene: TRBV28
j_gene: TRBJ2-2
abundance: many
d_gene: TRBD1
CDR3nt: TGTGCCAGCAGTTTACCCAGGGGGCACGTCAACGGGGAGCTGTTTTTT
CDR3aa: CASSLPRGHVNGELFF

v_gene: TRBV10-3
j_gene: TRBJ1-1
abundance: many
d_gene: -
CDR3nt: TGTGCCATCAGTGAGTCTTTATCAGGAGGGGTGAACACTGAAGCTTTCTTT
CDR3aa: CAISESLSGGVNTEAFF

v_gene: TRBV20-1
j_gene: TRBJ1-1
abundance: many
d_gene: TRBD1
CDR3nt: TGCAGTGCCTGCCCCGGGACAGCTTACACTGAAGCTTTCTTT
CDR3aa: CSACPGTAYTEAFF

v_gene: TRBV9
j_gene: TRBJ2-7
abundance: many
d_gene: -
CDR3nt: TGTGCCAGCAGCGTAGACATTGAGTCCTACGAGCAGTACTTC
CDR3aa: CASSVDIESYEQYF

v_gene: TRBV7-2
j_gene: TRBJ2-1
abundance: many
d_gene: -
CDR3nt: TGTGCCAGCACCTTCTACAATGAGCAGTTCTTC
CDR3aa: CASTFYNEQFF

v_gene: TRBV12-3/TRBV12-4
j_gene: TRBJ2-1
abundance: few
d_gene: -
CDR3nt: TGTGCCAGCAGTTCAAATCGGGACTTGCCCCTAGGTGAGCAGTTCTTC
CDR3aa: CASSSNRDLPLGEQFF

v_gene: TRBV20-1
j_gene: TRBJ2-3
abundance: many
d_gene: -
CDR3nt: TGCAGTCAAACGGGGCGGGGGCCCACAGATACGCAGTATTTT
CDR3aa: CSQTGRGPTDTQYF

v_gene: TRBV30
j_gene: TRBJ1-2
abundance: many
d_gene: -
CDR3nt: TGTGCCTGGAATGGGGGTGGAACAAACTATGGCTACACCTTC
CDR3aa: CAWNGGGTNYGYTF

v_gene: TRBV20-1
j_gene: TRBJ2-1
abundance: few
d_gene: TRBD2
CDR3nt: TGCTTGCTAGCGGGGGCTTACAATGAGCAGTTCTTC
CDR3aa: CLLAGAYNEQFF

v_gene: TRBV7-2
j_gene: TRBJ2-5
abundance: many
d_gene: -
CDR3nt: TGTGCCAGCAGCGCAGCCCCGGCGGGGGCCTGGCAGTACTTC
CDR3aa: CASSAAPAGAWQYF

v_gene: TRBV7-9
j_gene: TRBJ2-3
abundance: -
d_gene: TRBD1
CDR3nt: TGTGCCAGCAGCTCCCGGACAGGTCAGACAAGCACAGATACGCAGTATTTT
CDR3aa: CASSSRTGQTSTDTQYF

v_gene: TRBV27
j_gene: TRBJ1-5
abundance: many
d_gene: TRBD1
CDR3nt: TGTGCCAGCAGTCTTACAGGGGATCAGCCCCAGCATTTT
CDR3aa: CASSLTGDQPQHF

v_gene: TRBV7-9
j_gene: TRBJ2-3
abundance: many
d_gene: TRBD2
CDR3nt: TGTGCCAGCAGCTTAGGATTAAGACTAGCGGGGATAACAGATACGCAGTATTTT
CDR3aa: CASSLGLRLAGITDTQYF

v_gene: TRBV5-1
j_gene: TRBJ2-7
abundance: many
d_gene: TRBD1
CDR3nt: TGCGCCAGCAGTTCGGGACAGGGGGGATGGTACGAGCAGTACTTC
CDR3aa: CASSSGQGGWYEQYF

v_gene: TRBV2
j_gene: TRBJ2-3
abundance: many
d_gene: -
CDR3nt: TGTGCCAGCAGTGAAGTTCGGGCGGGCCTTCCACCGACAGATACGCAGTATTTT
CDR3aa: CASSEVRAGLPPTDTQYF

v_gene: TRBV19
j_gene: TRBJ2-5
abundance: many
d_gene: -
CDR3nt: TGTGCCAGTCCAATACCGGGACAATCCCAGATTGAGACCCAGTACTTC
CDR3aa: CASPIPGQSQIETQYF

v_gene: TRBV20-1
j_gene: TRBJ1-6
abundance: many
d_gene: TRBD1
CDR3nt: TGCAGTGCTAGGGGACAGGGTAGTTCACCCCTCCACTTT
CDR3aa: CSARGQGSSPLHF

v_gene: TRBV6-6
j_gene: TRBJ1-2
abundance: many
d_gene: -
CDR3nt: TGTGCCAGCAGTCAGCCCGACAGGTTAGCCGGCTACACCTTC
CDR3aa: CASSQPDRLAGYTF

v_gene: TRBV20-1
j_gene: TRBJ1-5
abundance: many
d_gene: TRBD1
CDR3nt: TGCAGTGCAGCGACAGGGGGCAAATCCAATCAGCCCCAGCATTTT
CDR3aa: CSAATGGKSNQPQHF

v_gene: TRBV20-1
j_gene: TRBJ1-4
abundance: many
d_gene: -
CDR3nt: TGCAGTGCTTGGGGGAGTAATGAAAAACTGTTTTTT
CDR3aa: CSAWGSNEKLFF

v_gene: TRBV20-1
j_gene: TRBJ1-2
abundance: many
d_gene: -
CDR3nt: TGCAGTGCTAGAGATAACTATGGCTACACCTTC
CDR3aa: CSARDNYGYTF

v_gene: TRBV9
j_gene: TRBJ2-1
abundance: many
d_gene: -
CDR3nt: TGTGCCAGCAGCGGGGTTAGCAATGAGCAGTTCTTC
CDR3aa: CASSGVSNEQFF